Below, one TCR beta chain is given with its context. Recruited during active infection, patients (from Seattle) were subsequently followed longitudinally. The data belong to a study of blood T cell repertoires in COVID-19. At the level of the study: Samples came from the United States, Italy and Spain, spanning acute and convalescent COVID-19. PBMCs, B-cell-depleted T cells, or T cells were the source of the cDNA or gDNA that made up the material.

In the authors' methods: The assay estimated nucleated cells by amplifying reference gene primers. Here immunoSEQ multiplex PCR was the method, and the copy in TCRdb shows in-frame clones only, minus some. V, J and clone size reflect that table, while D and trimming were determined from the DNA. The table lists 150,000 to 200,000 clones, more than 85% of them singletons. The V segment lost 4 bases and the J segment 1 base; nucleotides outside the gene matches: 3. The CDR3 is made up of 14 amino acids. The germline gives CDR1 KGHSY, CDR2 FQNENV. The sequencing sample was made of peripheral blood. The chain uses TRBV16 and TRBJ2-7; TRBD1 agrees at 8 bases. The clonotype was recovered from a man aged 55 to 69 with COVID-19, enrolled during active disease. Here the CDR3 reads CASSRTGMSYEQYF. CDR3 in DNA: TGTGCCAGCAGCCGGACAGGGATGTCCTACGAGCAGTACTTC.